This TCR gamma chain was sequenced in a study of Vδ1+ human thymocytes. Study observations and caveats: Highly polyclonal TRG and TRD repertoires with Gaussian CDR3 length distributions appeared in thymus. Despite high sort purity, roughly a fifth of thymic T cell receptor delta sequences were Vdelta2.

Per germline, CDR1 GITISATS and CDR2 ISYDGTV (reference sequence). The CDR3 length is 13 residues. V lost 2 bases to trimming and J lost 3 bases; unmatched junction nucleotides: 4. Extracted RNA was reverse transcribed into cDNA. CDR3 amplicons came from multiplex PCR with pooled V-gene forward and constant-region reverse primers. TCRdb re-analyzed the multiplex PCR reads via CATT. This table has more than 25,000 gamma-chain clones, more than 15% appearing once. This clone was detected a few times. What it binds is unknown. The same CDR3 arises from other DNA sequences in this sample as well. This TCR came from a boy less than two years old who had congenital heart surgery. The material sequenced was Vdelta1+ gamma-delta thymocytes from the thymus. Subset: FACS-sorted CD3+ TCRalphabeta- TCRVdelta1+ TCRVdelta2- thymocytes. The chain joins TRGV9 to TRGJ1 or TRGJ2. The CDR3 nucleotides are TGTGCCTTGTGGGAGGCTCCTTATTATAAGAAACTCTTT. Translating it yields CALWEAPYYKKLF.